This T cell receptor beta chain derives from a study of cytomegalovirus exposure and HLA in healthy donors. Overall study findings and caveats: Cytomegalovirus association was listed for 170 or so TCR beta chains. Sequencing likely caused a cluster of highly shared sequence variants.

In this sample, this clone turned up a few times. As yet, its antigen is unknown. Amplification used 60 Vbeta primers and 13 Jbeta primers. The repertoire was sequenced with immunoSEQ multiplex PCR; TCRdb's copy has only in-frame clones and lacks some. The profile covers more than 100,000 clones, with about four fifths appearing a single time and 1.1% taken by the ten largest. This CDR3 is 18 amino acids long. From germline, CDR1 is LGHNA and CDR2 YSLEER. The V and J ends lost 0 bases and 0 bases, in that order; junction bases with no gene match: 8. The chain employs TRBV4-3 and TRBJ2-1; 7 bases are a match to TRBD2. This sequence was found in a male donor in good health and CMV-seronegative. The source material was PBMCs. The CDR3 loop is CASSQEGPTGGSYNEQFF. In nucleotides, the CDR3 is TGCGCCAGCAGCCAAGAGGGACCCACGGGGGGCTCCTACAATGAGCAGTTCTTC.